The clone carrying this T cell receptor (beta chain) has a single count. This entry belongs to a study of blood T cell repertoires in COVID-19. Study overall: Samples representing acute and convalescent COVID-19 were sourced from the United States, Italy and Spain. Sample material is recorded as cDNA or gDNA derived from T cells, B-cell-depleted T cells, or PBMCs.

There are 16 residues in the CDR3. Trimming took off 5 bases at V and 4 bases at J, with 20 bases between the two ends. Per the germline V gene, CDR1 is SGHAT and CDR2 is FQNNGV. How the authors handled the data: It was from reference gene primer amplification that nucleated cell counts were estimated. Sequenced by immunoSEQ multiplex PCR; TCRdb stores in-frame clones only, minus some. V and J calls and clone size come straight from that table; D and trimming were deduced from the DNA. The repertoire holds tens of thousands of clones, with about 89% as singletons. Sequencing input: peripheral blood. This sequence was found in a man aged 70-80 years with active or convalescent COVID-19. The V gene is TRBV11-2, the J gene TRBJ1-2, with TRBD1 as a possible D gene (5 bases). In nucleotides, the CDR3 is TGTGCCAGCAGCCAGGACAAACAATTGGGAAGCTATGGCTACACCTTC. Translation: CASSQDKQLGSYGYTF.